This entry is about one TCR beta chain. This clone was seen a single time. The target of this receptor is not known. The input lacks base qualities; no much larger clone sits a single base away. V ends up 4 bases short and J 5 bases short, with an unmatched junction base count of 4. The germline V gene (reference sequence) yields SEHNR for CDR1 and FQNEAQ for CDR2. The CDR3, cysteine through phenylalanine, is 13 amino acids long. Only the CDR3 region is kept as DNA, spanning 39 bases read in frame from base 1. This specimen comes from a study of T cell changes during pregnancy in multiple sclerosis (dated by TCRdb to the late 2010s). For the wider study: In women with multiple sclerosis, the researchers looked at how the T cell repertoire shifted as pregnancy progressed.

Libraries were made using the immunoSEQ multiplex PCR assay. TCRdb holds this immuneACCESS table with in-frame rearrangements only. Some clones are missing; in checked studies, unresolved V genes explain under half, and the rest has no known cause. This sample lists approximately 34,000 clones; 90% to 95% were detected once. 0.45% to 0.5% of the sample belongs to the ten largest clones. The sequencing used CD4+ T cells from peripheral blood mononuclear cells, collected after pregnancy. This TCR was sampled from a female donor with multiple sclerosis, enrolled in a pregnancy study. The chain is assembled from TRBV7-9 and TRBJ1-1, with 7 bases aligning to TRBD1. The CDR3 reads as follows: CASSSRQGTEAFF. The DNA sequence is as follows: TGTGCCAGCAGCTCGAGACAGGGAACTGAAGCTTTCTTT.